This paragraph reports one TCR beta chain. This clone's antigen is unknown. Per-base qualities were not stored, and no clone one base away is much larger. The cohort was made up of 500 to 800 healthy bone marrow donors. All cohort members were sampled while nominally healthy, although unrecorded immune exposures were likely present. The donor tested CMV seropositive and was one of the 289 seropositive cohort members. Each donor provided a peripheral blood sample, and peripheral blood mononuclear cells were used for TCR beta sequencing. The Qiagen DNeasy Blood Extraction Kit was used to extract genomic DNA from the blood cell samples. These data come from a study of cytomegalovirus exposure and HLA in healthy donors (TCRdb year 2017). Notes on the research overall: In an earlier analysis of approximately 640 of the donors, approximately 300 Gb of sequence data and 90 million to 130 million unique TCR beta sequences from about 190 million T cells were reported. Class I and class II HLA loci were covered by the typing at four-digit resolution. The aim of the study was to test whether cataloging public T cell receptors could identify signatures of past pathogen exposure. A later genetic analysis used genome-wide SNP genotypes for 398 of the 666 donors, treating that subset as a discovery cohort. The later analysis used no new phenotypic data to find candidate immune exposures, relying instead on TCR beta sequences and their occurrence across donors. The genetic ancestry cluster associated with self-reported Caucasian donors included approximately 85% of the roughly 410 genotyped donors. In a later analysis, previously published TCR beta repertoires from more than 500 donors were re-analyzed and high-resolution HLA genotyping was added so that TCR occurrence patterns could be studied. Donor age, sex, ethnicity and CMV serostatus were compiled together with the repertoire data. To predict cytomegalovirus infection status, the study combined high-throughput TCR immunosequencing, statistical association of individual TCRs with disease status, and machine learning. Every repertoire in the discovery cohort had been generated on one and the same sequencing platform. The study used immunosequencing to profile the T cell repertoires of 600 to 850 subjects and linked those repertoires to cytomegalovirus serostatus. The number of donors typed differed by locus, with about 629-640 for A, B, C, DRB1 and DQB1, roughly 520 for DQA1, 600 to 610 for DPA1, and some 440 for DPB1. An earlier analysis of several hundred of the donors applied high-throughput TCR beta sequencing to assess whether each TCR beta V gene segment acted as functional or pseudogenic. Roughly 5 DR-DQ haplotypes were handled as single units for association and clustering, since linkage in the cohort was strong. An early release that covered roughly 600 HLA-typed donors contained approximately 300 gigabases of sequencing data and 75 million to 100 million unique TCR sequences. Among 398 genotyped donors of the cohort, an average of around 220,000 unique TCR beta nucleotide sequences was sequenced per donor, of which about 19% were non-productive. A separate validation cohort of roughly 110 different subjects was used in addition to the 666-subject first cohort. Study-wide conclusions, independent of this receptor: A few of the identified cytomegalovirus-associated TCR beta chains were confirmed in vitro to be specific for cytomegalovirus antigens. The study listed 170 or so TCR beta chains as associated with cytomegalovirus. The presence/absence analyses assumed that sequencing depth was roughly uniform across donors, and that assumption may not be true. Linkage disequilibrium might explain the correlated functional status among segregating V segments, but an unknown experimental factor could not be ruled out. A later analysis found that TCR association rates varied across HLA loci, with DRB1 alleles showing the most associated TCRs and HLA-C alleles the fewest. Only TCR beta chains were sequenced in this cohort, and the absence of alpha or paired-chain data limited detectable features. While some public TCRs were present in many individuals, most TCR sequences turned up only very rarely across donors. The authors suggested that the approach could potentially be extended to other disease states and immunological phenotypes. A group of highly shared sequence variants was considered likely to be a technical artifact of the sequencing pipeline. Several of the top co-occurrence clusters appeared to be linked to parvovirus B19, influenza, CMV and Epstein-Barr virus, according to a later analysis. The classifier was reported to diagnose cytomegalovirus status with high specificity and sensitivity in both the original and validation cohorts. Broadly in line with IMGT annotations, most TCR beta V segments showed up in productive rearrangements about 87% or about 30% of the time in an earlier analysis of under 700 of the donors. In a later genetic analysis, fewer N-insertions in productive TCRs were reported among donors in an Asian-associated ancestry cluster than the roughly 700-donor mean. A later analysis found that most CMV-associated TCR beta chains appeared HLA-restricted, with HLA associations seemingly driven largely by CMV exposure. Compared with equally common non-associated chains, HLA-associated TCR beta chains in a later analysis were more clonally expanded and had lower generation probabilities. When HLA alleles, especially DR and DQ, strongly co-occurred, attributing TCR associations to individual alleles was difficult. A further reported finding was that TCR beta sequences accurately predicted the HLA-A and HLA-B alleles for most subjects in the first cohort. Because counts were too low, approximately 15 rarely observed V segments, including chromosome 9 orphons, were excluded from the earlier analysis of about 500 of the donors. Because some donors lacked HLA typing at each locus, the association tests relied only on the typed subset. A later analysis associated 15,000 to 20,000 TCR beta sequences with specific HLA alleles at a false discovery rate of 0.05. An association between a missense DCLRE1C variant and V-gene and J-gene trimming of TCR beta chains was found in a later genetic analysis and replicated in an independent cohort. Some IMGT-functional V segments, including TRBV6-2 and TRBV6-3, could not be told apart with the 87-base-pair reads, so those segments were excluded. Immune exposure information for the cohort was limited to CMV serostatus.

CDR1 and CDR2 (MNHNS, SASEGT) derive from the germline V gene. The CDR3 runs 16 residues from the cysteine to the phenylalanine. Kept here is only the CDR3 DNA, which spans 48 bases and is read in frame from base 1. Between the V and J ends, shortened by 2 bases and 3 bases respectively, the junction contains 16 bases. The method was the immunoSEQ multiplex PCR assay. For the multiplex PCR, a mixture combining 60 forward primers for TCR Vbeta segments and 13 reverse primers for TCR Jbeta segments was used. A multiplex PCR assay on genomic DNA amplified the CDR3 region of rearranged TCR beta genes. Amplified TCR beta libraries were sequenced as 87-base-pair reads on the Illumina HiSeq System. The published analysis was carried out like this. A later analysis counted some 80 million unique TCR beta chains across the 650 to 700 repertoires, and roughly 10 million of these chains were shared by at least two donors. Raw reads were error-corrected and collapsed into unique sequences with a nearest-neighbor algorithm that merged closely related sequences to remove PCR and sequencing errors. V, D and J gene segments were assigned by aligning CDR3 sequences to IMGT reference sequences. For a sequence to be retained, a match of at least six nucleotides was required to both a V gene segment and a J gene segment. A rearrangement counted as productive if the CDR3 had no stop codons and remained in frame with V and J, and every other rearrangement counted as non-productive. Following IMGT convention, CDR3 was defined as the stretch from the second conserved V-encoded cysteine to the conserved J-encoded phenylalanine. Sequences without an unambiguous match to a single V gene segment were excluded from the earlier analysis of over 500 of the donors. An earlier analysis of some 610 of the donors called V segments functional above 56.7% productive rearrangements and segregating when the between-donor standard deviation exceeded 5%. To diagnose cytomegalovirus status from the catalog of TCR beta chain sequences, a statistical classification framework was built. In a later analysis, V and J genes were assigned by comparing TCR nucleotide sequences against IMGT/GENE-DB human TR gene sequences. In a later analysis, CDR3 sequences and most-parsimonious VDJ recombination scenarios were assigned using the TCRdist pipeline. In a later analysis, each TCR beta chain was defined by its CDR3 amino acid sequence together with its V-gene family, and reads lacking a unique V-gene family were excluded. A later analysis removed 550 to 650 highly shared, low-generation-probability nucleotide sequences to deal with suspected cross-contamination and a sequencing artifact. A later analysis calculated a clonal expansion index for each public chain from normalized within-repertoire ranks of inferred template counts. Generation probabilities in a later analysis came from a VDJ recombination model fitted to out-of-frame rearrangements, and those results were checked against IGoR. A later analysis scored TCR-TCR, TCR-HLA and TCR-CMV co-occurrence with hypergeometric tests, applying a repertoire-size bias correction to TCR pairs. In a later analysis, false discovery rates were estimated by permuting HLA or CMV assignments 20 times. In a later analysis, co-occurring TCRs were grouped using DBSCAN, with TCRdist sequence similarity added in when clustering inside HLA-allele-positive subsets. For co-occurrence clustering, repertoires with fewer than 30,000 or more than 120,000 public chains were excluded, along with a handful of repertoires with anomalous nucleotide sharing. Drawn from immuneACCESS, this table holds only the in-frame rearrangements with V and J called that TCRdb kept. Clones are partly lost; checked studies trace under half to an unresolved V gene and leave the rest unexplained. V and J calls plus clone size are reproduced from that table; the DNA served to infer D and trimming. The sample table shows 95,000 to 120,000 clones, and about 61% are seen once. The ten largest clones add up to over 6.5% of the sample.

The sample taken for sequencing was PBMCs. The TCR comes from a man aged 18 to 30 in good health and CMV-seropositive. The chain is encoded by TRBV6-1 joined to TRBJ1-1; the D segment cannot be called with confidence. The nucleotides read TGTGCCAGCAGTGAACCCCTCGTGAGGTGGGACACTGAAGCTTTCTTT. It codes for CASSEPLVRWDTEAFF.